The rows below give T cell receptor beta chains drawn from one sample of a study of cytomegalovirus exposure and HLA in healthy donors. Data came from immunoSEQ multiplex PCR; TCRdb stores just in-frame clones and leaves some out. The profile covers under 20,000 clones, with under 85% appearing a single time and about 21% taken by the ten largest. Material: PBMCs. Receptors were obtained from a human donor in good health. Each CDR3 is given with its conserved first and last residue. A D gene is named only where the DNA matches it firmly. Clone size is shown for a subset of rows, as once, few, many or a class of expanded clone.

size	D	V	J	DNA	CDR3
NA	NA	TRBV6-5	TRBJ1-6	TGTGCCAGCAGTTACGGACAAAATAATTCACCCCTCCACTTT	CASSYGQNNSPLHF
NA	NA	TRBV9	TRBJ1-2	TGTGCCAGCAGCGTAACAGTTAACTATGGCTACACCTTC	CASSVTVNYGYTF
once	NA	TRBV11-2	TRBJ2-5	TGTGCCAGCAGCTTAGATAGTGAGGTCCAAGAGACCCAGTACTTC	CASSLDSEVQETQYF
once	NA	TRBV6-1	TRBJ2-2	TGTGCCAGCAGTGAACAGGGGCAAGGGGAGCTGTTTTTT	CASSEQGQGELFF
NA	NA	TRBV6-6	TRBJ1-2	TGTGCCAGCACCCAGGGGTACTATGGCTACACCTTC	CASTQGYYGYTF
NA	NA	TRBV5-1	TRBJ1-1	TGCGCCAGCAGCTTGGCTGCAGGCGGGGAGACTGAAGCTTTCTTT	CASSLAAGGETEAFF
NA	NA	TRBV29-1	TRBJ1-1	TGCAGCGTTGAGCGGCACAACACTGAAGCTTTCTTT	CSVERHNTEAFF
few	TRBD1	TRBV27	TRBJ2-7	TGTGCCTCGGGACAGGGTACCTACGAGCAGTACTTC	CASGQGTYEQYF
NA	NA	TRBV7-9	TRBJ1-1	TGTGCCAGCAGCTTAGTGCGGGGAATAGGAGCTTTCTTT	CASSLVRGIGAFF
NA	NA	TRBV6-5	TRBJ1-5	TGTGCCAGCAGTTACTCCTGGGGAGACAAGCCCCAGCATTTT	CASSYSWGDKPQHF
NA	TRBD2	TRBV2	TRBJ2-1	TGTGCCAGCAGGTACGGACTAGCGGGAGGTATCAATGAGCAGTTCTTC	CASRYGLAGGINEQFF
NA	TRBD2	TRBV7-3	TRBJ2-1	TGTGCCAGCAGCCCACTAGCGGGGGATATTCAGAGGCAGTTCTTC	CASSPLAGDIQRQFF
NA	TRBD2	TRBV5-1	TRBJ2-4	TGCGCCAGCAGCCCGGGGGGGGCGCAGGTAAACATTCAGTACTTC	CASSPGGAQVNIQYF
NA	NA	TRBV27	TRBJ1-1	TGTGCCAGCAGTTTTCGGTTCGTTGCAGGGGTGATGAACACTGAAGCTTTCTTT	CASSFRFVAGVMNTEAFF
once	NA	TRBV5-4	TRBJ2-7	TGTGCCAGCAGCTCATCAGGGGTAGGAGACGAGCAGTACTTC	CASSSSGVGDEQYF
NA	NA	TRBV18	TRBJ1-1	TGTGCCAGCTCACCTTACAGAGGGCTCACTGAAGCTTTCTTT	CASSPYRGLTEAFF
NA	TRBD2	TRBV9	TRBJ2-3	TGTGCCAGCAGCGTAGCCGCGGGGGGGCCAGATACGCAGTATTTT	CASSVAAGGPDTQYF
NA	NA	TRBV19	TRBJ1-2	TGTGCCAGTAGTATAACGCTCTTCAGGGGCGCGATATATGGCTACACCTTC	CASSITLFRGAIYGYTF
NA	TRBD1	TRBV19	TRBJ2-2	TGTGCCAGTAGTCCCGGGACAGGGGTTTCTGGCACCGGGGAGCTGTTTTTT	CASSPGTGVSGTGELFF
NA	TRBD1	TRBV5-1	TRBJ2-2	TGCGCCAGCCGTACTCAGGGGGCGAGGGCCGGGGAGCTGTTTTTT	CASRTQGARAGELFF